This T cell receptor (beta chain) was profiled in a study of control samples from healthy donors and cancer patients (dated by TCRdb to the early 2020s). Receptor libraries were prepared by the immunoSEQ multiplex PCR assay. What TCRdb holds here is the immuneACCESS table cut down to in-frame rearrangements. Part of the clones is not present; checked against another copy, under half of the missing clones reflect an unresolved V gene, and the others are unexplained. The sample records fewer than 60,000 clones, about 87% of which are singletons. The ten largest make up 12% of the sample. This clone has just one count. Its antigen is unknown. The sample holds no much larger clone one base away, and base qualities are not on file. This receptor was taken from a woman aged 55-69 years with lung cancer. Input material: PBMCs.

The sequenced DNA is TGTGCCAGCAGTTTTTCGACAGGGGGGCTAACAGATACGCAGTATTTT. The translation is CASSFSTGGLTDTQYF. The chain is encoded by TRBV27 joined to TRBJ2-3, with 9 bases aligning to TRBD1. V is trimmed back by 3 bases and J by 3 bases, and the junction contains 7 bases that no gene match accounts for. The germline V gene (reference sequence) supplies CDR1 MNHEY and CDR2 SMNVEV. Including cysteine and phenylalanine, the CDR3 has 16 amino acids. Of the read, only the CDR3 DNA is kept; its 48 bases are in frame from base 1.